A single sample is the source of the 20 T cell receptor beta chains below, sequenced in a study of blood T cell repertoires in COVID-19. Only in-frame clones appear in the TCRdb table, and some are missing; sequencing was by immunoSEQ multiplex PCR. The table lists approximately 350,000 clones, roughly 87% of them singletons, with around 3% in the top ten. The sample comprised PBMCs or T cells enriched from blood (not recorded which). The receptors were gathered from a woman in her 30s who had recovered from COVID-19.

This chain connects TRBV10-3 to TRBJ1-1; no clear D gene. This CDR3 contains 13 residues. Germline CDR1 reads ENHRY; CDR2 reads SYGVKD. The V end lost 5 bases, the J end lost 0 bases, and 7 bases lay between the germline ends. The CDR3 sequence is CAISTGMNTEAFF. As DNA, the CDR3 is TGTGCCATCAGTACCGGGATGAACACTGAAGCTTTCTTT.

V is TRBV5-4 and J is TRBJ2-7; 9 bases line up with TRBD1. The J segment lost 5 bases and the V segment lost 0 bases, leaving 3 bases of the junction unmatched. Looked up from germline, CDR1 is SGHNT and CDR2 is YYREEE (reference sequence). The CDR3 covers 14 residues. CDR3 in amino acids: CASSLEQGADEQYF. CDR3 coding DNA: TGTGCCAGCAGCTTGGAACAGGGGGCCGACGAGCAGTACTTC.

The chain combines TRBV4-1 with TRBJ1-2, with D possibly TRBD1 on 6 matching bases. V dropped 3 bases and J dropped 7 bases, with 21 bases sitting between them. The CDR3 is 16 residues long. Germline V gene lookup returns CDR1 MGHRA and CDR2 YSYEKL. CDR3 loop: CASSQTRRGGQVGYTF. CDR3 bases: TGCGCCAGCAGCCAGACCCGACGGGGGGGCCAAGTTGGCTACACCTTC.

V is TRBV28 and J is TRBJ1-6; 11 nucleotides agree with TRBD1. V shed 4 bases, J shed 11 bases, and the junction held 7 bases outside the gene matches. Germline V gives CDR1 MDHEN, CDR2 SYDVKM. This CDR3 is built from 15 residues. The DNA of the CDR3 is TGTGCCAGCAGTTCCCCGGGACAGGGGGTGGCACCCCTCCACTTT. Protein product: CASSSPGQGVAPLHF.

This clone turned up a few times. V gene TRBV30 combines with J gene TRBJ2-5; 11 bases match TRBD2. V dropped 1 base and J dropped 5; count of bases not matched to a gene: 9. From germline, CDR1 is GTSNPN and CDR2 SVGIG (reference sequence). The CDR3 length is 16 residues. CDR3 loop: CAWSGSSGGLRETQYF. CDR3 nucleotide sequence: TGTGCCTGGAGTGGGTCTAGCGGGGGGTTACGGGAGACCCAGTACTTC.

The rearrangement joins TRBV18 to TRBJ1-2, with D perhaps TRBD1 (5 bases). The CDR3 loop spans 16 amino acids. V dropped 0 bases and J dropped 0 bases, with 11 bases sitting between them. The germline V gene encodes CDR1 KGHSH and CDR2 LQKENI. The CDR3 sequence: CASSPPGRVANYGYTF. CDR3 nucleotide sequence: TGTGCCAGCTCACCACCGGGCAGGGTAGCTAACTATGGCTACACCTTC.

V usage is TRBV6-5 and J usage is TRBJ1-2; maybe TRBD1 (5 bases). V was trimmed by 8 bases and J by 4 bases, leaving 11 bases between them. The CDR3 contains 12 residues. Per the germline V gene, CDR1 is MNHEY and CDR2 is SVGAGI. CDR3 nucleotides: TGTGCCAGCGCCTCCGGGGGCTATGGCTACACCTTC. It specifies CASASGGYGYTF.

The chain joins TRBV7-9 to TRBJ1-2; TRBD1 is a possible D gene (6 bases). V lost 2 bases and J lost 5, with 9 bases in between. This CDR3 has 13 residues. Germline values: CDR1 SEHNR, CDR2 FQNEAQ (reference sequence). The DNA of the CDR3 is TGTGCCAGCAGCTTATATCAGGGGTATGGCTACACCTTC. Residues: CASSLYQGYGYTF.

This rearrangement joins TRBV30 to TRBJ1-5; unclear D gene. V dropped 3 bases and J dropped 2 bases, with 5 bases sitting between them. This CDR3 region has 12 residues. From germline, CDR1 is GTSNPN and CDR2 SVGIG (reference sequence). The CDR3 DNA sequence: TGTGCCTGGAGATCCGGCAATCAGCCCCAGCATTTT. Translated, it gives CAWRSGNQPQHF.

This rearrangement joins TRBV7-3 to TRBJ2-5, with 16 bases aligning to TRBD2. CDR3 size: 17 residues. Germline V gene data show CDR1 as SGHTA and CDR2 as FQGTGA. The V and J ends lost 4 bases and 2 bases, in that order; junction bases with no gene match: 4. The CDR3 is CASSSGLAGGSQETQYF. The CDR3 DNA sequence: TGTGCCAGCAGCTCGGGACTAGCGGGGGGGAGTCAAGAGACCCAGTACTTC.

This clone has a handful of counts. The V call is TRBV3-1 (or the pseudogene TRBV3-2), the J call TRBJ1-6, with 9 bases that match TRBD1. This CDR3 comprises 14 residues. Trimming took 3 bases from V and 10 from J; bases not matched to a gene: 4. Germline loops: CDR1 LGHDT, CDR2 YNNKEL (reference sequence). In DNA form, the CDR3 reads TGTGCCAGCAGCCACCGGGACAGGGACTCACCCCTCCACTTT. Its translation is CASSHRDRDSPLHF.

V is TRBV29-1 and J is TRBJ1-2; D gene unclear. The ends were cut back, 4 bases at V and 4 bases at J, with 7 bases in the middle. CDR3 length equals 11 residues. From germline, CDR1 is SQVTM and CDR2 ANQGSEA. The CDR3 DNA reads TGCAGCGTTGTTATCCGCTATGGCTACACCTTC. Translation: CSVVIRYGYTF.

Only a few counts were recorded for this clone. The chain is built from TRBV4-1 and TRBJ1-1; TRBD1 might be the D (5 bases). The V end lost 2 bases, the J end lost 4 bases, and 11 bases lay between the germline ends. Per germline, CDR1 MGHRA and CDR2 YSYEKL. This CDR3 has 14 residues. The CDR3 spells CASSQQGEGTEAFF. The CDR3 bases are TGCGCCAGCAGCCAACAAGGGGAGGGCACTGAAGCTTTCTTT.

V usage is TRBV30 and J usage is TRBJ1-2; no definite D call. The CDR3 length is 14 residues. Germline V lookup: CDR1 GTSNPN, CDR2 SVGIG (reference sequence). V lost 3 bases and J lost 4, with 15 bases in between. The CDR3 DNA is TGTGCCTGGAGCCTCTCCGGGAGCAGCTATGGCTACACCTTC. This encodes CAWSLSGSSYGYTF.

The chain links TRBV15 to TRBJ1-1, with D tentatively TRBD1 (5 bases). Trimming pared 4 bases from V and 5 bases from J, leaving 14 bases between. There are 14 residues in the CDR3. Germline V gives CDR1 LNHNV, CDR2 YYDKDF (reference sequence). The CDR3 region is CATSTSGKGTEAFF. CDR3 coding DNA: TGTGCCACCAGCACCTCAGGGAAAGGGACTGAAGCTTTCTTT.

V and J are TRBV5-1 and TRBJ1-2; unclear D gene. V lost 3 bases, J lost 8 bases, and 17 bases lay in between. This CDR3 has 14 amino acids. Per the germline V gene, CDR1 is SGHRS and CDR2 is YFSETQ. CDR3 residues: CASSSIDTPWGYTF. The CDR3 region has the DNA TGCGCCAGCAGCTCTATAGACACCCCCTGGGGCTACACCTTC.

Here the CDR3 DNA reads TGTGCCACCAGCGGATATAGCGGGAATCTCTACGAGCAGTACTTC. Protein product: CATSGYSGNLYEQYF. The genes are TRBV15 and TRBJ2-7; 8 bases agree with TRBD2. The CDR3 runs to 15 residues. CDR1 is LNHNV, CDR2 YYDKDF, per germline (reference sequence). After removal of 5 bases from V and 3 bases from J, the junction contained 9 bases not matched to a gene. The full variable domain, its missing parts supplied by reference TRBV15 and TRBJ2-7, is DAMVIQNPRYQVTQFGKPVTLSCSQTLNHNVMYWYQQKSSQAPKLLFHYYDKDFNNEADTPDNFQSRRPNTSFCFLDIRSPGLGDTAMYLCATSGYSGNLYEQYFGPGTRLTVT.

This chain uses TRBV19 with TRBJ1-2, with D unresolved. Trimming took off 7 bases at V and 4 bases at J, with 13 bases between the two ends. Germline lookup yields CDR1 LNHDA and CDR2 SQIVND (reference sequence). CDR3 length: 13 residues. Here the CDR3 reads CASTRTQTYGYTF. The CDR3 DNA reads as TGTGCCAGTACGCGGACTCAGACCTATGGCTACACCTTC.

This clone came up a few times. The chain joins TRBV7-9 to TRBJ2-7; 9 nucleotides match TRBD2. CDR3 size: 17 residues. V gave up 4 bases and J gave up 0 bases; unmatched junction bases: 10. Germline V gives CDR1 SEHNR, CDR2 FQNEAQ (reference sequence). The CDR3 region has the DNA TGTGCCAGCAGCTCAACTGTAGGTAGCGGGAGCTCCTACGAGCAGTACTTC. It encodes CASSSTVGSGSSYEQYF.

The chain has TRBV27 and TRBJ2-6, with TRBD2 as a possible D gene (5 bases). V was trimmed by 6 bases and J by 1 base, leaving 13 bases between them. Germline loops: CDR1 MNHEY, CDR2 SMNVEV (reference sequence). The CDR3 spans 16 residues. This chain's CDR3 is CASRGAGSSGANVLTF. The CDR3 DNA follows: TGTGCCAGCAGGGGAGCCGGATCATCTGGGGCCAACGTCCTGACTTTC.